This paragraph reports one TCR beta chain. Its antigen remains unknown. The entry originates in a study of tumor-infiltrating lymphocytes in localized non-small cell lung cancer. Overall study context: Patients included smokers and never-smokers with various histologies, some sampled after neoadjuvant chemotherapy. Points from the study as a whole: Tumor T-cell fraction was not associated with recurrence-free survival.

CDR1 is MNHNS and CDR2 is SASEGT in the germline V gene. The V segment lost 4 bases and the J segment 7 bases; nucleotides outside the gene matches: 12. This CDR3 has 15 residues. Repertoires were generated with immunoSEQ multiplex PCR, while TCRdb's copy carries only in-frame clones and drops some. The table shows around 17,000 clones, with about 42% occurring only once. The material sequenced was lung tumor tissue. The sequence was collected from a human donor with non-small cell lung cancer. The gene calls are TRBV6-1 and TRBJ2-7, with 8 bases aligning to TRBD2. The CDR3 sequence: CASSALLAGTGEQYF. CDR3 bases: TGTGCCAGCAGTGCGTTATTAGCGGGAACTGGAGAGCAGTACTTC.